The source of this T cell receptor beta chain is a study of human T cells and chemical hapten exposure. TCRdb recomputed calls from the RACE reads with MiXCR, one row per CDR3 protein. The sample holds 57,000 or so distinct CDR3 sequences; approximately 10% are singletons and the top ten take 3.5% to 4.5%. Time point here: pre-sensitization, week 0. Treatment in this sample: therapeutic diphenylcyclopropenone sensitization with weekly scalp DPC. CDR3 length equals 14 residues. Germline loops: CDR1 DFQATT, CDR2 SNEGSKA (reference sequence). Unmatched junction bases numbered 3, after V lost 3 bases and J lost 6 bases.

The V and J genes are TRBV20-1 and TRBJ2-3; 13 positions match TRBD2. The sequenced sample was whole blood, obtained in connection with sensitization to the hapten diphenylcyclopropenone (DPC). This receptor was identified in a woman aged 40 to 55 with alopecia areata. Some clones in this sample may be carry-over from other donors' samples. The DNA for the CDR3 is TGCAGTGCTAGTCAACTAGCGGGGGGGGATACGCAGTATTTT. This translates into CSASQLAGGDTQYF.